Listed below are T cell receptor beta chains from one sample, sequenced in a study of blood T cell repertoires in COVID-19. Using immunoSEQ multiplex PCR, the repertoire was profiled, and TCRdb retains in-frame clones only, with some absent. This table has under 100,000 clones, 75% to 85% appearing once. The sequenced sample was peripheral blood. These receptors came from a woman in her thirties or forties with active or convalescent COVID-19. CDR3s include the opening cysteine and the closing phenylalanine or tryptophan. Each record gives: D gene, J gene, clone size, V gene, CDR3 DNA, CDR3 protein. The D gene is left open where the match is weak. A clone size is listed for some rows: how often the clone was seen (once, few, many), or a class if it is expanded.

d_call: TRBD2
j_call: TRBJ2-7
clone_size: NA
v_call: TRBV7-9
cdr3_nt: TGTGCCAGCAGCTCTTTGACTAGCGGGGGCTACGAGCAGTACTTC
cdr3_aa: CASSSLTSGGYEQYF

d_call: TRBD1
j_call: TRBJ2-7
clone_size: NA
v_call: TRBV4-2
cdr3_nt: TGTGCCAGCAGCCAAGTATTCGCCGGGACAGGGGTCCACGAGCAGTACTTC
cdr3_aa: CASSQVFAGTGVHEQYF

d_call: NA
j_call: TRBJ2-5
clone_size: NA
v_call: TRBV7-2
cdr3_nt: TGTGCCAGCAGCCGCACACCTAGCGAAACCCAGTACTTC
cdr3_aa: CASSRTPSETQYF

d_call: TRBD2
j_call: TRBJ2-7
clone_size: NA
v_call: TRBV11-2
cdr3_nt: TGTGCCAGCAGCTTGTTCGCCCTAGCGGGAGTGAGTTTCTACGAGCAGTACTTC
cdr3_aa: CASSLFALAGVSFYEQYF

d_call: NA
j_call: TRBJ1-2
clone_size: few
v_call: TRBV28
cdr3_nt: TGTGCCAGCAGTTATAGGTTCGAGGCAGCTAACTATGGCTACACCTTC
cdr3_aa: CASSYRFEAANYGYTF

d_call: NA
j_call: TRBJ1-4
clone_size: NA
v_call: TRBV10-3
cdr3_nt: TGTGCCATCAGTGAGTCTCGGCTACAGGGAACCGAAAAACTGTTTTTT
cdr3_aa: CAISESRLQGTEKLFF

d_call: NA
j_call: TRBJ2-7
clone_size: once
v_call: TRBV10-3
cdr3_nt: TGTGCCACGGGGGACAGCTCCTACGAGCAGTACTTC
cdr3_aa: CATGDSSYEQYF

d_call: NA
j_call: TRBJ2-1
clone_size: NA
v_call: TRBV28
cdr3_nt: TGTGCCAGCAGTTCCGGGACTCTGGGGCAGTTCTTC
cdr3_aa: CASSSGTLGQFF

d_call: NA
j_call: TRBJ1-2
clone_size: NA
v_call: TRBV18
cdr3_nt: TGTGCCAGCTCACCGAGTGGAGGGGGCTACACCTTC
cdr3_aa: CASSPSGGGYTF

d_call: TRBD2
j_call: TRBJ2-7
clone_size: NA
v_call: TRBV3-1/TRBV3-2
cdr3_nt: TGTGCCAGCAGCCTCGGACTAGCGGGAGAAAGGGAGCAGTACTTC
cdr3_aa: CASSLGLAGEREQYF

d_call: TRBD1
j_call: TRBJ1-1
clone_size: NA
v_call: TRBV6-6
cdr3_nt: TGTGCCAGCAGTGAGGCAGGGGGGTCCAACACTGAAGCTTTCTTT
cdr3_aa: CASSEAGGSNTEAFF

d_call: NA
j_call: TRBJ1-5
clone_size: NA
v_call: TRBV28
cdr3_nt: TGTGCCAGCGGGACCACAGGGCGCAGGGATTTT
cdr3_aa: CASGTTGRRDF

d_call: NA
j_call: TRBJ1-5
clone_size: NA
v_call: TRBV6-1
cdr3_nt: TGTGCCAGCAGTGAAGCGCGACAGTTCAATCAGCCCCAGCATTTT
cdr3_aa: CASSEARQFNQPQHF

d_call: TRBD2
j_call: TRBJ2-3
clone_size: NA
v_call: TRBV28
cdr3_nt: TGTGCCAGCAGCACCTTAGCGGGGGCTAGCACAGATACGCAGTATTTT
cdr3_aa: CASSTLAGASTDTQYF

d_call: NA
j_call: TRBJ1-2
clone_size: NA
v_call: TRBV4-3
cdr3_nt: TGCGCCAGCAGCCTTCCCAGGGGTCCGTACCCCGATGGCTACACCTTC
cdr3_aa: CASSLPRGPYPDGYTF

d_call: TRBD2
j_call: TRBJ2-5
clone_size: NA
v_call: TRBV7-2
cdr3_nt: TGTGCCAGCAGCCCCGGGACTAGCGGGGGGGCAAGGGAGACCCAGTACTTC
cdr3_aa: CASSPGTSGGARETQYF

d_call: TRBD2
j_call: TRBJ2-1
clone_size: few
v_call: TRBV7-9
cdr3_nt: TGTGCCAGCAGCCCTCCGGGACTAGTTCGGTCCTACAATGAGCAGTTCTTC
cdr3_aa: CASSPPGLVRSYNEQFF

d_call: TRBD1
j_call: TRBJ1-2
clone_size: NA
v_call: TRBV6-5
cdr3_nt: TGTGCCAGCAGCCCAGGGGGCTCACATGGCTACACCTTC
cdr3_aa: CASSPGGSHGYTF

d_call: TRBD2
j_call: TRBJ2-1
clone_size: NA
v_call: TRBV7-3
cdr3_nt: TGTGCCAGCAGCCCAGTCCTAGCGGGGAGGGATGAGCAGTTCTTC
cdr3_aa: CASSPVLAGRDEQFF

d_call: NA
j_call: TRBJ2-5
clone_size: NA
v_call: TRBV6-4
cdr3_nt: TGTGCCAGCAGTGACCGCCCGGGAGAGACCCAGTACTTC
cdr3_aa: CASSDRPGETQYF

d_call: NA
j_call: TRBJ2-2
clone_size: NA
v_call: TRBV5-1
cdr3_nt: TGCGCCAGCAGCTTGGGGGGGCGTACCGGGGAGCTGTTTTTT
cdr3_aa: CASSLGGRTGELFF

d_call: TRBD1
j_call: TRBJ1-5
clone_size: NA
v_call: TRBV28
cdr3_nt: TGTGCCAGCAGCCCCGGGACAGGCTCCAATCAGCCCCAGCATTTT
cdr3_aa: CASSPGTGSNQPQHF

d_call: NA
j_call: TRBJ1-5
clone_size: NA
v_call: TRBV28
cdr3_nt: TGTGCCAGCAGCCCCGGGGGGTGGAATCAGCCCCAGCATTTT
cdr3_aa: CASSPGGWNQPQHF

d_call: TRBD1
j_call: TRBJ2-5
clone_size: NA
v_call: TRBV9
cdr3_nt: TGTGCCAGCAGCGTAAGAGGGACAGCCGAAGAGACCCAGTACTTC
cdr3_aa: CASSVRGTAEETQYF

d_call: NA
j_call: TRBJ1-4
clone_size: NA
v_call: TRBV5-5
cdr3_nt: TGTGCCAGCAGCCCCAAACAGGGAGAGTCTGAAAAACTGTTTTTT
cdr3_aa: CASSPKQGESEKLFF

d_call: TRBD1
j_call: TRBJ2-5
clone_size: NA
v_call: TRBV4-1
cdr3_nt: TGCGCCAGCAGCCAACGCACTCCGGGACAGGGAGAGACCCAGTACTTC
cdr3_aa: CASSQRTPGQGETQYF

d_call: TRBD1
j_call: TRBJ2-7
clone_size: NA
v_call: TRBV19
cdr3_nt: TGTGCCAGTAGTACACAGGGGGCCTCCTACGAGCAGTACTTC
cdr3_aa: CASSTQGASYEQYF

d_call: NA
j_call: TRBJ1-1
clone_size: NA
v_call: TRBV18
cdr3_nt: TGTGCCAGCTCACCCATCCCTGAAGCTTTCTTT
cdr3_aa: CASSPIPEAFF

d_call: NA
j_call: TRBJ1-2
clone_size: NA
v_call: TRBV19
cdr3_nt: TGTGCCAGTACCTGGGAGGGGCAGGGACGAGAATCCTATGGCTACACCTTC
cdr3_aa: CASTWEGQGRESYGYTF

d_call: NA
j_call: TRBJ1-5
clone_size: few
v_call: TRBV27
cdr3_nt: TGTGCCAGCAGTTCGCGGGGGGGCTACAATCAGCCCCAGCATTTT
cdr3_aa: CASSSRGGYNQPQHF

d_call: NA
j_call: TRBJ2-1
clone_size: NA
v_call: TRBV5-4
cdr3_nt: TGTGCCAGCAGCTTGGTAGTTTCCAATGAGCAGTTCTTC
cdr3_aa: CASSLVVSNEQFF

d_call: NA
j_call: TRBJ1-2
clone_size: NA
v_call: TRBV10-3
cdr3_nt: TGTGCCATCAGTGAGTCCTTTGATGGCTACACCTTC
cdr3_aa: CAISESFDGYTF

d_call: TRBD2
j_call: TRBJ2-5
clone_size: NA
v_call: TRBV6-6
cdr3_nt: TGTGCCAGCAGTTCGGGACCTGCGGGGGCCCAGTACTTC
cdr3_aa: CASSSGPAGAQYF

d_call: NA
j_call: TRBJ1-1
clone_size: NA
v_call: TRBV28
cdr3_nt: TGTGCCAGCAGAGCCCCTAAGAACACTGAAGCTTTCTTT
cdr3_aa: CASRAPKNTEAFF

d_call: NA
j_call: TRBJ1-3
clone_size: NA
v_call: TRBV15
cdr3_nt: TGTGCCACCAGCAGAGTAGGGGGAGCTGGAAACACCATATATTTT
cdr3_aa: CATSRVGGAGNTIYF

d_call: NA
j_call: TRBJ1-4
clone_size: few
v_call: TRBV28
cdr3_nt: TGTGCCACGCGGGCCCACGACACAGACCTCTTGTTTTTT
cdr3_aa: CATRAHDTDLLFF

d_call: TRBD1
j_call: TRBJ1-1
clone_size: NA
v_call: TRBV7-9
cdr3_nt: TGTGCCAGCAGCTTAGGATCGTCAGGGGGCCAAAACACTGAAGCTTTCTTT
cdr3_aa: CASSLGSSGGQNTEAFF

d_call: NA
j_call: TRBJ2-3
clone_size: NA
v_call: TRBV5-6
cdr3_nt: TGTGCCAGCAGCTTGGGAGCTACCTTGGATACGCAGTATTTT
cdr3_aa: CASSLGATLDTQYF

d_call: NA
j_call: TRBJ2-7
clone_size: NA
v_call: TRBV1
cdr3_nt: TGCACCAGCAGCCAAGATAGGACTAGCGGGATATACGAGCAGTACTTC
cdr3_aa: CTSSQDRTSGIYEQYF

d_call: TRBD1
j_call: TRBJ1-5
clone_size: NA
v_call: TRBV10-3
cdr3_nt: TGTGCCATCAGTGAGTCGCCAGGGGGAGGCAATCAGCCCCAGCATTTT
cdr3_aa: CAISESPGGGNQPQHF

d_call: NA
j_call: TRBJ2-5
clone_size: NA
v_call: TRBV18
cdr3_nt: TGTGCCAGCTCACCATCGGAGACCCAGTACTTC
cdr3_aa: CASSPSETQYF

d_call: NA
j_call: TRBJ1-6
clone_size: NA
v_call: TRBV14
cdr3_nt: TGTGCCAGCAGCCAAGACTTGGAGGGAAATTCACCCCTCCACTTT
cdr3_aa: CASSQDLEGNSPLHF

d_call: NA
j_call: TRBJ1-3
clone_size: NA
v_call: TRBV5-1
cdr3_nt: TGCGCCAGCAGCTTGACCGCCAGCTCTGGAAACACCATATATTTT
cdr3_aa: CASSLTASSGNTIYF

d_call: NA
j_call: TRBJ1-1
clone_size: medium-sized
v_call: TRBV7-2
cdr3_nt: TGTGCCAGCAGCTTCACAGGGAGTTACACTGAAGCTTTCTTT
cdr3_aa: CASSFTGSYTEAFF